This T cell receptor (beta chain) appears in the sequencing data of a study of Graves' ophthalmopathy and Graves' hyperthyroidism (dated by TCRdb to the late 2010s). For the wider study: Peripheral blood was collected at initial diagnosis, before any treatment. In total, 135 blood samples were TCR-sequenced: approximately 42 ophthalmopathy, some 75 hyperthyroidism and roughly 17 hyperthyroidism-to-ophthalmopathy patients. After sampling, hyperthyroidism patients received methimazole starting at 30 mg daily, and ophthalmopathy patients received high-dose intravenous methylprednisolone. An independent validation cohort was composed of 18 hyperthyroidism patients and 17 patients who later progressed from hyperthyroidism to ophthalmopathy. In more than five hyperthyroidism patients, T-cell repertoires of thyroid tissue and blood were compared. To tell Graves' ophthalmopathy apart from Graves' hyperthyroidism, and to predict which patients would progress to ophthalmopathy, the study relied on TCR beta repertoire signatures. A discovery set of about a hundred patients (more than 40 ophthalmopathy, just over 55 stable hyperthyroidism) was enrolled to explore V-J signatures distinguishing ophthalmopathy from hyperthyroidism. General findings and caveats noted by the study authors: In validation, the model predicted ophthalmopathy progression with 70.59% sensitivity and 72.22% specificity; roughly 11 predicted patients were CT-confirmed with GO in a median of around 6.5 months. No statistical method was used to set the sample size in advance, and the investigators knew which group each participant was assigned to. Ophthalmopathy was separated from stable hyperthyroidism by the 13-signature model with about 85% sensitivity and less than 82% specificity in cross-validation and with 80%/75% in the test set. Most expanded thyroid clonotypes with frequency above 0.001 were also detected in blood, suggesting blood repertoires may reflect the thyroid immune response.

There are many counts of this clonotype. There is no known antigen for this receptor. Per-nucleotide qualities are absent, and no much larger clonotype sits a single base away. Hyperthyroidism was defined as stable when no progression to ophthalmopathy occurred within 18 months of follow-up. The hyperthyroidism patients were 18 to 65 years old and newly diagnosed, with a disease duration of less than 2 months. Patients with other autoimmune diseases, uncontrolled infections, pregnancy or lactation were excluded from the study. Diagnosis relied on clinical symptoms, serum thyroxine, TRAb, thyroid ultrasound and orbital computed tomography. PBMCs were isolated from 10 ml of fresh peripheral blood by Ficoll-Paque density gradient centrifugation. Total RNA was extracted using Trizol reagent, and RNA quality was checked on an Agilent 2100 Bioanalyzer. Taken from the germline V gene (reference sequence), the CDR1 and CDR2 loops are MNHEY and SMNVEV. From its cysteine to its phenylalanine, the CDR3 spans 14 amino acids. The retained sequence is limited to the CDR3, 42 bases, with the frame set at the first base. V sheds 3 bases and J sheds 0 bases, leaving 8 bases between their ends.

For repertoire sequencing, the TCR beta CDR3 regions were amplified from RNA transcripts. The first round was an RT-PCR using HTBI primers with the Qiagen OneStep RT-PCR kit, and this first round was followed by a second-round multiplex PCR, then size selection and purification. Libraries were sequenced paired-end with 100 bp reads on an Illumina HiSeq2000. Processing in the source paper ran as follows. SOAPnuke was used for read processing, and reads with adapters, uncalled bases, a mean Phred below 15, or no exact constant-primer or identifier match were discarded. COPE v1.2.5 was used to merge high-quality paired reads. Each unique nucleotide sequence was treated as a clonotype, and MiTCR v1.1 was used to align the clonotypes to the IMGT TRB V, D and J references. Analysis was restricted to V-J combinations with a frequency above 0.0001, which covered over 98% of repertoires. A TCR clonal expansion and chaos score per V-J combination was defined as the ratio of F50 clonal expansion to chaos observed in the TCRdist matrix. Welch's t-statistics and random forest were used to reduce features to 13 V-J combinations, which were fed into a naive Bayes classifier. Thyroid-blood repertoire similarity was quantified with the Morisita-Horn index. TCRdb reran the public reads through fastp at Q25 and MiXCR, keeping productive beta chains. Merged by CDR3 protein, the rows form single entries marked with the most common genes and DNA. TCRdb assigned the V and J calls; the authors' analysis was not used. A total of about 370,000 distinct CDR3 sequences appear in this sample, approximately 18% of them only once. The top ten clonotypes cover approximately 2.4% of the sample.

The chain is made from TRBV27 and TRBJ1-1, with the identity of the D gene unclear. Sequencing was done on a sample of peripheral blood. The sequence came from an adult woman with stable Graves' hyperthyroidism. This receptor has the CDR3 CASSFAGMNTEAFF. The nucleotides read TGTGCCAGCAGTTTTGCAGGTATGAACACTGAAGCTTTCTTT.